The 5 T cell receptor beta chains below were found in one sample sequenced in a study of beta chain features in type 1 diabetes. Study outcomes and limitations: Significant though moderate, a shortening of TCRB CDR3s appeared in all four CD4+ subsets of Type 1 diabetes patients.

The investigators reverse transcribed all of the isolated RNA, so they sequenced expressed TCRB transcripts. Assay: immunoSEQ multiplex PCR; the TCRdb copy retains only in-frame clones and omits some. In the table there are hundreds of thousands of clones, about an eighth of which are singletons. Antigens for these TCRs are unknown. Sequences were obtained from naive CD4+ T cells from blood. The receptors derive from a man younger than 35 with type 1 diabetes.

This clone has just a few counts. The chain couples TRBV7-9 to TRBJ1-2, with D possibly TRBD1 on 5 matching bases. Deletions cut 5 bases from V and 4 bases from J, with 20 bases between. The CDR3 contains 16 residues. Germline CDR1 reads SEHNR; CDR2 reads FQNEAQ (reference sequence). CDR3 loop: CASSLGHPPLVYGYTF. CDR3 DNA sequence: TGTGCCAGCAGCCTAGGACACCCGCCATTAGTCTATGGCTACACCTTC.

This clone was seen a few times. The chain employs TRBV7-8 and TRBJ2-3; possible D gene TRBD2, 5 bases. The V and J ends lost 5 bases and 2 bases respectively, with 17 bases between them. CDR1 and CDR2 from the germline V gene are SGHVS and FQNEAQ. The CDR3 totals 16 residues. The CDR3 nucleotides read TGTGCCAGCAGCCGACTGAGGGCTATGATCACAGATACGCAGTATTTT. This codes for CASSRLRAMITDTQYF.

About this clone itself: The same CDR3 arises from other DNA sequences in this sample as well. This chain joins TRBV7-9 and TRBJ1-5; no reliable D call. Trimming removed 1 base at V and 7 bases at J, with 5 bases between. The germline V gene has CDR1 SEHNR and CDR2 FQNEAQ (reference sequence). The CDR3 spans 12 residues. The CDR3 DNA sequence: TGTGCCAGCAGCTTAGTGGGCCAGCCCCAGCATTTT. This encodes CASSLVGQPQHF.

V usage is TRBV2 and J usage is TRBJ2-3; TRBD1 is a possible D gene (6 bases). CDR1 and CDR2 (germline): SNHLY, FYNNEI. Between the trimmed V and J ends, which lost 10 bases and 0 bases, there was a span of 17 bases. CDR3 length: 15 amino acids. The CDR3 loop is CATTQGPTSTDTQYF. The CDR3, as DNA: TGTGCCACCACCCAGGGGCCTACTAGCACAGATACGCAGTATTTT.

This clone was seen a handful of times. The J gene is TRBJ2-2, the V gene TRBV20-1, with D perhaps TRBD1 or TRBD2 (5 bases each). The CDR3 contains 11 residues. V was trimmed by 3 bases and J by 7 bases, leaving 6 bases between them. Germline V gene sequence: CDR1 DFQATT, CDR2 SNEGSKA (reference sequence). The CDR3, as DNA: TGCAGTGCTAGTGGGGGCGGGGAGCTGTTTTTT. As protein: CSASGGGELFF.